This T cell receptor beta chain is from a study of T cells in Graves' hyperthyroidism and ophthalmopathy. In the study overall: Peripheral blood samples were taken at initial diagnosis, prior to any treatment.

TCR beta CDR3 regions were amplified from RNA transcripts. First-round RT-PCR of the TCR CDR3 relied on the HTBI primer set. TCRdb redid the calling of the multiplex PCR reads with MiXCR, one entry per CDR3 protein. The profile shows around 300,000 distinct CDR3 sequences, approximately 12% of them singletons. Regarding this clonotype: No antigen is known for it.

Trimming cost V 5 bases and J 2 bases, with 13 bases left between them. Germline assignment: CDR1 MNHEY and CDR2 SVGEGT. The CDR3 contains 15 residues. Overall study findings and caveats: The blood repertoire included most of the expanded thyroid clonotypes above 0.001.

The clonotype originates from a woman aged 30 to 39 with Graves' hyperthyroidism that later progressed to Graves' ophthalmopathy. The specimen was blood. The chain joins TRBV6-2 or TRBV6-3 to TRBJ2-4; TRBD2 is a possible D gene (5 bases). In DNA form, the CDR3 reads TGTGCCAGCAGTCGGGCGGAGGTGACCAAAAACATTCAGTACTTC. It yields the protein CASSRAEVTKNIQYF.